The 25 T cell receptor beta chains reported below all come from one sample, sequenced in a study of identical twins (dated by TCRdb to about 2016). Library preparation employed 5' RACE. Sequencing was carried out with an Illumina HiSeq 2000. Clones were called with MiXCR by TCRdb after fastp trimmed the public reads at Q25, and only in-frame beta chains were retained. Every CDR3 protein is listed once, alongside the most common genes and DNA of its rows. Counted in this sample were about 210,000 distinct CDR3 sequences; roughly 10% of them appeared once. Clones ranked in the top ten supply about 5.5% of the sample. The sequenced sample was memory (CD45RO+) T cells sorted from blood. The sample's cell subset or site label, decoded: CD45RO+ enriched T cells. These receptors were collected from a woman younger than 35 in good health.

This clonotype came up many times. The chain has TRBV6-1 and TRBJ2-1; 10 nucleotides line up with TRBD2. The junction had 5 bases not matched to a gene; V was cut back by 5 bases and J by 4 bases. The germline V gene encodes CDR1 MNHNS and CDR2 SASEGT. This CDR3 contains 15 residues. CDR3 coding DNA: TGTGCCAGCAGTCATACTAGCGGGAATTACAATGAGCAGTTCTTC. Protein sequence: CASSHTSGNYNEQFF.

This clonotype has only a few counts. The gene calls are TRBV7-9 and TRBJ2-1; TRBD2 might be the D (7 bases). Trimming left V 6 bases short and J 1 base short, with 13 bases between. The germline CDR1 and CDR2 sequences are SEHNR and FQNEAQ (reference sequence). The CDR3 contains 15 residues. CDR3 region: CASSWGGGSYNEQFF. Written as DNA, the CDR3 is TGTGCCAGCAGTTGGGGGGGCGGATCCTACAATGAGCAGTTCTTC.

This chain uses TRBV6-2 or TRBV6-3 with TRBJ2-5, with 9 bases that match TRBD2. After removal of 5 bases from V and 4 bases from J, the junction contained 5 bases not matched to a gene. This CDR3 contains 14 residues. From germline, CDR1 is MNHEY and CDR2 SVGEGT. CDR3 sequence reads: CASSPEREVETQYF. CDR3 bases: TGTGCCAGCAGTCCCGAGCGGGAGGTAGAGACCCAGTACTTC.

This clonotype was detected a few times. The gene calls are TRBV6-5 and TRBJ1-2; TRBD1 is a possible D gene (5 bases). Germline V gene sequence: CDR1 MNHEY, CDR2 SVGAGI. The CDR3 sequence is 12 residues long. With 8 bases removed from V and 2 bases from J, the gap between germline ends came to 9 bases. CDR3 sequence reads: CASGSGNYGYTF. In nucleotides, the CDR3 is TGTGCCAGCGGGTCAGGGAACTATGGCTACACCTTC.

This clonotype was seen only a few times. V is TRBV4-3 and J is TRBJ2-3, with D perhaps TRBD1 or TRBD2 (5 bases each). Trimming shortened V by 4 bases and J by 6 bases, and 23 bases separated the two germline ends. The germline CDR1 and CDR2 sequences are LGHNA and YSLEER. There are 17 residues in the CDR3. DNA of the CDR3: TGCGCCAGCAGCCTCTCGGGACGCAGCCTATGGGGGGATACGCAGTATTTT. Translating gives CASSLSGRSLWGDTQYF.

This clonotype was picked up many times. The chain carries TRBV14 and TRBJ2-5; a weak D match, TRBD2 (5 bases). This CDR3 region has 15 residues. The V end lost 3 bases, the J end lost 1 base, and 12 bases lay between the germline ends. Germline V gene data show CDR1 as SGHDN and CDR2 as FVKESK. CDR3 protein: CASSHLGLRQETQYF. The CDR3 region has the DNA TGTGCCAGCAGCCATCTCGGACTCCGCCAAGAGACCCAGTACTTC.

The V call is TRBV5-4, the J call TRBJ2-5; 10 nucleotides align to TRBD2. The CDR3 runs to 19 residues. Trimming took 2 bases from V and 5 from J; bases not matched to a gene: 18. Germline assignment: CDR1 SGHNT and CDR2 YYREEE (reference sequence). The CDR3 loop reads CASSFQVLAGDFWYETQYF. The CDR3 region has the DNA TGTGCCAGCAGCTTTCAGGTCCTAGCGGGGGATTTCTGGTATGAGACCCAGTACTTC.

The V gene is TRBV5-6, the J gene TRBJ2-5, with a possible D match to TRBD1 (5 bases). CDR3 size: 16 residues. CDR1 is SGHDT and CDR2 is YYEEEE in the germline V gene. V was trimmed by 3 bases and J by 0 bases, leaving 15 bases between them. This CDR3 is CASSWERGWYQETQYF. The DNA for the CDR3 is TGTGCCAGCAGCTGGGAAAGGGGATGGTACCAAGAGACCCAGTACTTC.

In DNA form, the CDR3 reads TGTGCCAGCAGCCGCATAGGGGAGGGGGCCCAGCATTTT. Amino acids: CASSRIGEGAQHF. This rearrangement joins TRBV7-2 to TRBJ1-5, with D possibly TRBD1 on 6 matching bases. Trimming pared 5 bases from V and 11 bases from J, leaving 16 bases between. Germline assignment: CDR1 SGHTA and CDR2 FQGNSA. CDR3 length equals 13 residues.

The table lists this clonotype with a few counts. CDR3 residues: CASSHRQGGGSPLHF. The CDR3 coding sequence is TGCGCCAGCAGCCATCGACAGGGAGGAGGTTCACCCCTCCACTTT. V gene TRBV4-3 combines with J gene TRBJ1-6, with 7 positions matching TRBD1. CDR1 is LGHNA, CDR2 YSLEER, per germline. The CDR3 covers 15 residues. The J segment lost 9 bases and the V segment lost 3 bases, leaving 8 bases of the junction unmatched.

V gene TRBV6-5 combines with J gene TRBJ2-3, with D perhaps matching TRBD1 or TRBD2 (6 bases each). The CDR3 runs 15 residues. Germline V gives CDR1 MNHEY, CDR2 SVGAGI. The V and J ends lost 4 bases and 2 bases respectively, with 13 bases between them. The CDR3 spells CASSLRTGATDTQYF. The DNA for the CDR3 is TGTGCCAGCAGTTTAAGGACGGGGGCCACAGATACGCAGTATTTT.

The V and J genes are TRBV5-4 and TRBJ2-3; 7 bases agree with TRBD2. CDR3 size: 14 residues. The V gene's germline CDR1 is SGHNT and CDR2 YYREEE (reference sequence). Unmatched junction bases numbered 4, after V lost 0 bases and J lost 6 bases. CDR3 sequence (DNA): TGTGCCAGCAGCTTGGCAGGGCGGGAGGATACGCAGTATTTT. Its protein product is CASSLAGREDTQYF.

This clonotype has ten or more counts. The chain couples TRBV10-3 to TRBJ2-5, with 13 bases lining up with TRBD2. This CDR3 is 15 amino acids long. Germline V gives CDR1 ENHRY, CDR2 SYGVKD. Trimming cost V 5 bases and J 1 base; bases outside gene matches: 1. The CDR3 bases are TGTGCCATCAGTAGGACTAGCGGGAGCCAAGAGACCCAGTACTTC. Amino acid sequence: CAISRTSGSQETQYF.

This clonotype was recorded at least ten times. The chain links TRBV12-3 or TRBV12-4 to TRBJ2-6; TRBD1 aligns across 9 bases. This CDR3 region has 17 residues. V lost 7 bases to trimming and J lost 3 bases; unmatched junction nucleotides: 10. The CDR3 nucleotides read TGTGCCAGCACCCTGTTGGGACAGGGCTTTGGGGCCAACGTCCTGACTTTC. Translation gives CASTLLGQGFGANVLTF.

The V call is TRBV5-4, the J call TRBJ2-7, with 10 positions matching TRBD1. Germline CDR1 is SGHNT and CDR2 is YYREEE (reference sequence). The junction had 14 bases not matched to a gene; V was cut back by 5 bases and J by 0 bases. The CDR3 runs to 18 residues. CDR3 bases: TGTGCCAGCAGTGTTCTTGGGACAGGGGAACAATACTCCTACGAGCAGTACTTC. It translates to CASSVLGTGEQYSYEQYF.

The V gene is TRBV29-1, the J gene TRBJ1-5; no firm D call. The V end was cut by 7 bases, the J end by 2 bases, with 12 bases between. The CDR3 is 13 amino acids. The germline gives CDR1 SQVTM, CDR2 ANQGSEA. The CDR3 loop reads CSASTNRNQPQHF. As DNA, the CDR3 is TGCAGCGCCTCGACTAATCGCAATCAGCCCCAGCATTTT.

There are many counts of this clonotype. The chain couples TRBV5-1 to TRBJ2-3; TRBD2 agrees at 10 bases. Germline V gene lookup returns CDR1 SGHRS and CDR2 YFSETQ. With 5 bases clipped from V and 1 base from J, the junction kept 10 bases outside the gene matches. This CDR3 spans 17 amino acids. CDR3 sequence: CASSPHRGTSGTDTQYF. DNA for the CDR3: TGCGCCAGCAGTCCTCACCGAGGGACTAGCGGCACAGATACGCAGTATTTT.

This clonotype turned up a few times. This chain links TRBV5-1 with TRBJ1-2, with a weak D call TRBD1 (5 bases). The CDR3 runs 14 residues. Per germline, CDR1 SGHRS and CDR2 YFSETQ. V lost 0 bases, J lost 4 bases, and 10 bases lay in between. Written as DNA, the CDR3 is TGCGCCAGCAGCTTGGGACAGAGCTCCTATGGCTACACCTTC. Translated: CASSLGQSSYGYTF.

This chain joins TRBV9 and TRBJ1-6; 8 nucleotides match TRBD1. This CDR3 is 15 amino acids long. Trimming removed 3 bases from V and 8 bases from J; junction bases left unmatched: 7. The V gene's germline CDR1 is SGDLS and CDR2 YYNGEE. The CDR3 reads CASSGSTGAHSPLHF. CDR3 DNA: TGTGCCAGCAGCGGCTCGACAGGGGCGCATTCACCCCTCCACTTT.

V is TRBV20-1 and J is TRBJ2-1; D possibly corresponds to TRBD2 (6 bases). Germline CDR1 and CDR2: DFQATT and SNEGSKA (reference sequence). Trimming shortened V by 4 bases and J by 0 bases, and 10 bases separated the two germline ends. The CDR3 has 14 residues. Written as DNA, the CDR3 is TGCAGTGCTACCCAGACTAGCTCCTACAATGAGCAGTTCTTC. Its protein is CSATQTSSYNEQFF.

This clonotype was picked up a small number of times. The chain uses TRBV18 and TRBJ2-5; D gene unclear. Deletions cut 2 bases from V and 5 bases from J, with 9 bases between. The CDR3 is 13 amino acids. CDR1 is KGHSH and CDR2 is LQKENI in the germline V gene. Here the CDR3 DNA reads TGTGCCAGCTCACCAGAGCAGGAGGAGACCCAGTACTTC. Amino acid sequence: CASSPEQEETQYF.

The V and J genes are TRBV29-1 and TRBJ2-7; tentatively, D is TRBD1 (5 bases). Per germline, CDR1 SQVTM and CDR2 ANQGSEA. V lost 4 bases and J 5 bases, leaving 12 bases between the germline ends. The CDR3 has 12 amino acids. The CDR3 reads CSVVRRVNEQYF. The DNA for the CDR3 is TGCAGCGTTGTTCGCAGGGTGAACGAGCAGTACTTC.

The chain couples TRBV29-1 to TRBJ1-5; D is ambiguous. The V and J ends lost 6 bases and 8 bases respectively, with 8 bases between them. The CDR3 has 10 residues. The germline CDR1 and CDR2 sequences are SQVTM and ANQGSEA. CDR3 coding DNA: TGCAGCGTCGGTGAGAAGCCCCAGCATTTT. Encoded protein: CSVGEKPQHF. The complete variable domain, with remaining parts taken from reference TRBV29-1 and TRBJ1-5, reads SAVISQKPSRDICQRGTSLTIQCQVDSQVTMMFWYRQQPGQSLTLIATANQGSEATYESGFVIDKFPISRPNLTFSTLTVSNMSPEDSSIYLCSVGEKPQHFGDGTRLSIL.

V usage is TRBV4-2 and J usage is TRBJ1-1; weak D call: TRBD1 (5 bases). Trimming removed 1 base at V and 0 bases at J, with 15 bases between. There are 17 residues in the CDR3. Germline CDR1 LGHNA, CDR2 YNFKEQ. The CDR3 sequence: CASSQGSAGTMNTEAFF. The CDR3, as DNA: TGTGCCAGCAGCCAAGGATCTGCAGGGACTATGAACACTGAAGCTTTCTTT.

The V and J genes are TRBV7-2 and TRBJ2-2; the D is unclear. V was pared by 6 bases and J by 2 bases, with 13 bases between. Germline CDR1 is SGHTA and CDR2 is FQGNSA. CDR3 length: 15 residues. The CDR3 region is CASSPTGPNTGELFF. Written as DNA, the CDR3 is TGTGCCAGCAGTCCTACCGGACCCAACACCGGGGAGCTGTTTTTT.